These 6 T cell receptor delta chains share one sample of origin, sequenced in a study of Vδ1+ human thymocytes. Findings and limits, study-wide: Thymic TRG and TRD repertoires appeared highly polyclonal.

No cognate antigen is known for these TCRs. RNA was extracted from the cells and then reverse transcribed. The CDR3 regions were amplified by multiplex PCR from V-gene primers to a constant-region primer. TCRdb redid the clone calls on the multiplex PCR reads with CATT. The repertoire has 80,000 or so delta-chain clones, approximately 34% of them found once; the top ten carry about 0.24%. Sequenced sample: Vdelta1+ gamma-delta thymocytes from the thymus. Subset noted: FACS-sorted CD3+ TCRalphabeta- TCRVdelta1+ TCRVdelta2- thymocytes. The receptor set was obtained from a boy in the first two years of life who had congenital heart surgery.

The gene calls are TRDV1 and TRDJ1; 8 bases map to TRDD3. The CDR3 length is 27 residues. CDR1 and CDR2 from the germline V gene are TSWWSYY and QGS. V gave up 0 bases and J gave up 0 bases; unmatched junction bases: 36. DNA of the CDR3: TGTGCTCTTGGGGAACTAGTAGACCCTACACGAGAGAGAAAGCTTTACTGGGGGCCAGAGTACACCGATAAACTCATCTTT. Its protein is CALGELVDPTRERKLYWGPEYTDKLIF.

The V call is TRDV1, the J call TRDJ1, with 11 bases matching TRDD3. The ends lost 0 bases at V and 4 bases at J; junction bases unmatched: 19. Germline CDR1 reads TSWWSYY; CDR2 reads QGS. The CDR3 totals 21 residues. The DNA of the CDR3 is TGTGCTCTTGGGGAACTAAGGGAGGGGGGCTGGGGGATACTTTTAGTCGATAAACTCATCTTT. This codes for CALGELREGGWGILLVDKLIF.

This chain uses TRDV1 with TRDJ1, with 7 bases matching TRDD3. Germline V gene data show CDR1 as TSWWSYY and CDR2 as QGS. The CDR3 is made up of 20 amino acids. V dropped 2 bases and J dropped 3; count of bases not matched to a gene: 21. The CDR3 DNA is TGTGCTCTTGGGGAAGTACCTTTACTGGGGTGGAGCGGTGTAGCCGATAAACTCATCTTT. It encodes CALGEVPLLGWSGVADKLIF.

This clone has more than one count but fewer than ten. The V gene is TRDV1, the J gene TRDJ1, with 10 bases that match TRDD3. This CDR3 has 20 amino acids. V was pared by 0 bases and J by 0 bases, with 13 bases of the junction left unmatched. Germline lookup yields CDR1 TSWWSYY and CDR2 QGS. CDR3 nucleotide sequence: TGTGCTCTTGGGGAACTCAGCTCCTTACTGGGGGATGGGTACACCGATAAACTCATCTTT. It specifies CALGELSSLLGDGYTDKLIF.

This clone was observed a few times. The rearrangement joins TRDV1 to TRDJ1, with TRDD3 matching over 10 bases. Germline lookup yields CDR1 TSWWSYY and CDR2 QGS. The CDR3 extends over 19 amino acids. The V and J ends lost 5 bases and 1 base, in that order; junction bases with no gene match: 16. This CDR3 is CALGLRSVGGYETTDKLIF. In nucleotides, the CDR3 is TGTGCTCTTGGGTTACGCTCGGTCGGGGGATACGAGACCACCGATAAACTCATCTTT.

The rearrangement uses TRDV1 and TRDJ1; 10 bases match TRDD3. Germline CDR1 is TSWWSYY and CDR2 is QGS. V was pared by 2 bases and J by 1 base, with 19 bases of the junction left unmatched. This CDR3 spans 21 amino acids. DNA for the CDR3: TGTGCTCTTGGGGAAGCCCCTGTCATTCTGTACTGGGGGATTCGCACCGATAAACTCATCTTT. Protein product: CALGEAPVILYWGIRTDKLIF.